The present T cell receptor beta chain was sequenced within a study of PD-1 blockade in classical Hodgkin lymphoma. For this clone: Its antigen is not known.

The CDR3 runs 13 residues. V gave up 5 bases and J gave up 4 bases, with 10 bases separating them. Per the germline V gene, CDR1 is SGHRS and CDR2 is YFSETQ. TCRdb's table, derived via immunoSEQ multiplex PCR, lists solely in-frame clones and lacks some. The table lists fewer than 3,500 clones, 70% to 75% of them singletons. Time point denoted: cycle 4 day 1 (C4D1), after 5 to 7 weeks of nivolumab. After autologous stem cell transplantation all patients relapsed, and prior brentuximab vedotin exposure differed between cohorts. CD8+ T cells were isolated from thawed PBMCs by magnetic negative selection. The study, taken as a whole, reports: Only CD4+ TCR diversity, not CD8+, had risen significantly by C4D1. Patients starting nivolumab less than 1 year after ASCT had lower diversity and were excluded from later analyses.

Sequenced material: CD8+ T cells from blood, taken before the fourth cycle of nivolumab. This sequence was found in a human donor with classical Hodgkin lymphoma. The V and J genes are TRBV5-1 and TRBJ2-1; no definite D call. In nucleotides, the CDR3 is TGCGCCAGCAGATGCGACCCTTACAATGAGCAGTTCTTC. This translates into CASRCDPYNEQFF.